Reported below is one TCR beta chain. In germline, CDR1 is MNHEY, CDR2 SMNVEV (reference sequence). This CDR3 is built from 13 residues. Trimming left V 6 bases short and J 9 bases short, with 15 bases between. The data were obtained in a study of blood T cell repertoires in COVID-19. As for the study in general: PBMCs, B-cell-depleted T cells, or T cells were the source of the cDNA or gDNA that made up the material.

Profiled with immunoSEQ multiplex PCR; TCRdb holds only in-frame clones, not every one. The sample carries about 210,000 clones, around 82% recorded once. Sequencing used peripheral blood. The TCR comes from a woman aged 40 to 50 with active or convalescent COVID-19. The gene calls are TRBV27 and TRBJ2-1, with a weak D call TRBD1 (5 bases). The CDR3 loop reads CASSARGASEQFF. In nucleotides, the CDR3 is TGTGCCAGCAGCGCACGTGGGGCGAGTGAGCAGTTCTTC.